The 9 T cell receptor beta chains given below trace back to one sample, sequenced in a study of T and B cells in COVID-19 patients (dated by TCRdb to 2018 to 2021). Sequencing used an Illumina MiSeq. Multiplex PCR with BIOMED2 TRB-A/B primer pools was used to amplify the TRB rearrangements. TCRdb reprocessed the public reads (quality trimming at Q25 with fastp, clone calling with MiXCR) and kept in-frame beta chains. Rows are combined by CDR3 protein, so each entry shows the most common genes and DNA. Recorded for this sample are about 2,000 distinct CDR3 sequences; roughly 24% of them occurred a single time. The ten largest clones capture around 56% of the sample. TRB repertoires were amplified from 250-500 ng of genomic DNA extracted from blood. The sample comprised blood. These receptors all come from a human donor with active COVID-19.

This clonotype was detected many times. The rearrangement links TRBV30 to TRBJ1-5; 7 nucleotides align to TRBD1. Germline V gene lookup returns CDR1 GTSNPN and CDR2 SVGIG (reference sequence). The J segment lost 7 bases and the V segment lost 0 bases, leaving 0 bases of the junction unmatched. The CDR3 spans 12 residues. CDR3 nucleotides: TGTGCCTGGAGTGTACAGGGGCAGCCCCAGCATTTT. This codes for CAWSVQGQPQHF.

In this sample, this clonotype turned up once. A much larger clone sits a single nucleotide away, making a read error possible. V and J are TRBV6-1 and TRBJ1-1, with a possible D match to TRBD1 (6 bases). The CDR3 sequence is 15 residues long. Germline loops: CDR1 MNHNS, CDR2 SASEGT. CDR3 nucleotide sequence: TGTGCCAGCAGAGCTCTCGGACAGTTGAACACTCAAGCTTTCTTT. Its protein product is CASRALGQLNTQAFF.

The gene calls are TRBV5-5 and TRBJ1-2, with TRBD1 identical over 11 bases. The CDR3 totals 15 residues. The germline V gene has CDR1 SGHKS and CDR2 YYEKEE (reference sequence). V lost 4 bases to trimming and J lost 4 bases; unmatched junction nucleotides: 6. The CDR3 region is CASSGQGATVYGYTF. Here the CDR3 DNA reads TGTGCCAGCAGCGGACAGGGGGCGACTGTCTATGGCTACACCTTC.

Sample share makes this clonotype medium-sized. The chain couples TRBV5-4 to TRBJ2-2, with 7 bases matching TRBD2. The trim removed 0 bases at V and 1 base at J, leaving 3 bases unmatched. CDR3 length: 16 amino acids. Per the germline V gene, CDR1 is SGHNT and CDR2 is YYREEE (reference sequence). The CDR3 loop reads CASSLGLAENTGELFF. The CDR3 bases are TGTGCCAGCAGCTTGGGTCTAGCGGAGAACACCGGGGAGCTGTTTTTT. Drawing the rest from reference TRBV5-4 and TRBJ2-2, the complete variable domain is ETGVTQSPTHLIKTRGQQVTLRCSSQSGHNTVSWYQQALGQGPQFIFQYYREEENGRGNFPPRFSGLQFPNYSSELNVNALELDDSALYLCASSLGLAENTGELFFGEGSRLTVL.

Sample share makes this clonotype large. The V gene is TRBV29-1, the J gene TRBJ2-2, with D unclear. Germline values: CDR1 SQVTM, CDR2 ANQGSEA. Trimming took off 5 bases at V and 7 bases at J, with 8 bases between the two ends. The CDR3 runs to 11 residues. The CDR3 is CSVLRVGELFF. CDR3 sequence (DNA): TGCAGCGTTCTTAGGGTCGGGGAGCTGTTTTTT.

In this sample, this clonotype is medium-sized. The chain uses TRBV5-6 and TRBJ2-3; the D gene is possibly TRBD1 (5 bases). Per germline, CDR1 SGHDT and CDR2 YYEEEE. There are 12 residues in the CDR3. V was trimmed by 5 bases and J by 6 bases, leaving 10 bases between them. Written as DNA, the CDR3 is TGTGCCAGCAGTTTGACAGAGGATACGCAGTATTTT. It translates to CASSLTEDTQYF.

The chain uses TRBV7-7 and TRBJ2-1, with D possibly matching TRBD2 (5 bases). The CDR3 has 17 residues. Per germline, CDR1 SSHAT and CDR2 FNYEAQ (reference sequence). With 2 bases removed from V and 2 bases from J, the gap between germline ends came to 16 bases. The CDR3: CASSLRSAGWTYNEQFF. CDR3 in DNA: TGTGCCAGCAGCTTACGATCGGCGGGTTGGACCTACAATGAGCAGTTCTTC.

CDR3 DNA: TGCAGTGCTAACCGGGACAGGGGCTACGAGCAGTACTTC. Its translation: CSANRDRGYEQYF. The gene calls are TRBV20-1 and TRBJ2-7; 10 positions agree with TRBD1. Germline-derived CDR1 and CDR2 are DFQATT and SNEGSKA (reference sequence). V lost 4 bases, J lost 3 bases, and 3 bases stayed unmatched. The CDR3 consists of 13 residues.

This chain links TRBV5-1 with TRBJ2-1; 11 bases map to TRBD2. The germline gives CDR1 SGHRS, CDR2 YFSETQ. V dropped 8 bases and J dropped 2; count of bases not matched to a gene: 3. The CDR3 is made up of 14 amino acids. The CDR3 is CASGTSGAYNEQFF. CDR3 sequence (DNA): TGCGCCAGTGGGACTAGCGGAGCCTACAATGAGCAGTTCTTC.